Following are 10 T cell receptor beta chains from one sample sequenced in a study of CD8 T cells in ankylosing spondylitis. TCRdb re-called the 5' RACE reads through MiXCR, storing one row per CDR3 protein. The repertoire consists of 36,000 or so distinct CDR3 sequences, with around an eighth occurring once and the leading ten covering around 33%. The sample comprised synovial fluid, either unsorted or a sorted T cell fraction (not recorded which). These receptors all stem from a male donor with ankylosing spondylitis.

This clonotype occurred a few times. The rearrangement links TRBV4-2 to TRBJ1-3, with TRBD1 matching 7 bases. The CDR3 runs 17 residues. The germline gives CDR1 LGHNA, CDR2 YNFKEQ. The trim removed 2 bases at V and 4 bases at J, leaving 11 bases unmatched. The CDR3 nucleotides read TGTGCCAGCAGCCAAAACCCCGGGACAGCCGAAGGAAACACCATATATTTT. Encoded protein: CASSQNPGTAEGNTIYF.

This clonotype has ten or more counts. This chain connects TRBV20-1 to TRBJ2-5; D uncertain. CDR1 and CDR2 (germline): DFQATT, SNEGSKA (reference sequence). The CDR3 sequence is 14 residues long. V was shortened by 0 bases and J by 0 bases, with 8 bases between the two germline ends. CDR3 protein: CSARDLAYQETQYF. Written as DNA, the CDR3 is TGCAGTGCTAGAGATCTTGCCTACCAAGAGACCCAGTACTTC.

The CDR3 region has the DNA TGCAGCGTTGATGACCCGTCAGGGAACACTGAAGCTTTCTTT. This codes for CSVDDPSGNTEAFF. The rearrangement uses TRBV29-1 and TRBJ1-1; D remains unclear. The germline V gene has CDR1 SQVTM and CDR2 ANQGSEA. This CDR3 has 14 amino acids. Trimming took off 3 bases at V and 1 base at J, with 12 bases between the two ends.

This clonotype has at least ten counts. V usage is TRBV3-1 and J usage is TRBJ2-6; D is unresolved. Germline V lookup: CDR1 LGHDT, CDR2 YNNKEL (reference sequence). This CDR3 is 16 amino acids long. Deletions cut 6 bases from V and 2 bases from J, with 14 bases between. The chain's CDR3 is CASSPLIGTGANVLTF. CDR3 nucleotide sequence: TGTGCCAGCAGTCCTCTAATTGGTACTGGGGCCAACGTCCTGACTTTC. Full variable domain (outside the CDR3, taken from reference TRBV3-1 and TRBJ2-6): DTAVSQTPKYLVTQMGNDKSIKCEQNLGHDTMYWYKQDSKKFLKIMFSYNNKELIINETVPNRFSPKSPDKAHLNLHINSLELGDSAVYFCASSPLIGTGANVLTFGAGSRLTVL.

This clonotype was counted a few times. This rearrangement joins TRBV7-2 to TRBJ2-1, with D possibly matching TRBD1 (5 bases). V was pared by 1 base and J by 4 bases, with 11 bases between. Germline V gives CDR1 SGHTA, CDR2 FQGNSA. The CDR3 extends over 15 amino acids. The CDR3 DNA sequence: TGTGCCAGCAGCTTAGGACCAGGGCCTTACAATGAGCAGTTCTTC. Its translation is CASSLGPGPYNEQFF.

This clonotype was observed many times. The CDR3 here is CAISENRGMATDTQYF. CDR3 sequence (DNA): TGTGCCATCAGTGAGAACAGGGGAATGGCCACAGATACGCAGTATTTT. The gene calls are TRBV10-3 and TRBJ2-3; 7 positions match TRBD1. The CDR3 sequence is 16 residues long. CDR1 is ENHRY, CDR2 SYGVKD, per germline. V lost 2 bases, J lost 2 bases, and 7 bases stayed unmatched.

This clonotype was counted ten times or more. The chain couples TRBV29-1 to TRBJ1-2; D remains unclear. CDR1 and CDR2 (germline): SQVTM, ANQGSEA. V lost 0 bases to trimming and J lost 4 bases, with 21 bases between them. The CDR3 is 17 residues long. CDR3 protein: CSVEDPSGPLSFYGYTF. For the CDR3, the DNA is TGCAGCGTTGAAGACCCTAGCGGGCCTCTATCTTTCTATGGCTACACCTTC.

V usage is TRBV27 and J usage is TRBJ2-7, with D possibly being TRBD1 (7 bases). Trimming removed 3 bases at V and 5 bases at J, with 14 bases between. In germline, CDR1 is MNHEY, CDR2 SMNVEV (reference sequence). The length of the CDR3 is 14 residues. The CDR3 sequence is CASSLARGVDEQYF. The CDR3, as DNA: TGTGCCAGCAGTTTGGCCAGGGGGGTCGACGAGCAGTACTTC.

The table lists this clonotype with a few counts. This chain uses TRBV20-1 with TRBJ2-7, with TRBD2 matching 8 bases. This CDR3 comprises 14 residues. After removal of 6 bases from V and 6 bases from J, the junction contained 13 bases not matched to a gene. Germline CDR1 and CDR2: DFQATT and SNEGSKA (reference sequence). This chain's CDR3 is CSAPRGRGGREQYF. The CDR3 DNA reads as TGCAGTGCCCCCAGGGGCCGCGGGGGGCGCGAGCAGTACTTC.

The rearrangement joins TRBV15 to TRBJ2-7, with D perhaps matching TRBD1 (6 bases). CDR1 is LNHNV and CDR2 is YYDKDF in the germline V gene (reference sequence). The V end was cut by 3 bases, the J end by 2 bases, with 11 bases between. This CDR3 contains 14 residues. The CDR3, as DNA: TGTGCCACCAGCAGGCACACAGGGCCCTACGAGCAGTACTTC. This codes for CATSRHTGPYEQYF.